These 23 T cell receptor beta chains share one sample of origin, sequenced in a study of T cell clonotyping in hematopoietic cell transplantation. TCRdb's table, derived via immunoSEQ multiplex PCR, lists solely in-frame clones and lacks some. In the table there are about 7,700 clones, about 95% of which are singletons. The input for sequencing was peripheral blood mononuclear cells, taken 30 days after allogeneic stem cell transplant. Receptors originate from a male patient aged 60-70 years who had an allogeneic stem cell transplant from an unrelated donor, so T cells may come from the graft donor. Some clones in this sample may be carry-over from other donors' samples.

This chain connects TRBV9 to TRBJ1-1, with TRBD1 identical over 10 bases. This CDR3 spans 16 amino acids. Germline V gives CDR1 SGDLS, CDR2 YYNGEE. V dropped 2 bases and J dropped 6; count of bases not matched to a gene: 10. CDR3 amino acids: CASSVSGTGELAEAFF. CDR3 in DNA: TGTGCCAGCAGCGTTTCCGGGACAGGGGAATTAGCTGAAGCTTTCTTT.

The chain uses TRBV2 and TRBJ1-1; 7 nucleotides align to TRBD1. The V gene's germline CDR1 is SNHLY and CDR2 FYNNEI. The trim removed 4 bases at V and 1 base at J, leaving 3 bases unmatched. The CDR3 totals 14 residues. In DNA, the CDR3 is TGTGCCAGCAGTGGGGGGACAGCGAACACTGAAGCTTTCTTT. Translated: CASSGGTANTEAFF.

CDR3 residues: CASSAGTMNTEAFF. The CDR3 DNA reads as TGTGCCAGCTCAGCCGGGACAATGAACACTGAAGCTTTCTTT. The chain uses TRBV6-5 and TRBJ1-1, with TRBD1 as a possible D gene (6 bases). The V and J ends lost 8 bases and 0 bases respectively, with 13 bases between them. CDR3 length equals 14 residues. Germline V CDR1 and CDR2: MNHEY, SVGAGI.

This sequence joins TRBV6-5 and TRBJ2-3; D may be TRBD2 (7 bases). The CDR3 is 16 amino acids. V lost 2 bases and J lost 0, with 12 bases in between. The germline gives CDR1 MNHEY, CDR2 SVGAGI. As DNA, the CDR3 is TGTGCCAGCAGTTACCGGGGGGCAGGGAGCACAGATACGCAGTATTTT. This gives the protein CASSYRGAGSTDTQYF.

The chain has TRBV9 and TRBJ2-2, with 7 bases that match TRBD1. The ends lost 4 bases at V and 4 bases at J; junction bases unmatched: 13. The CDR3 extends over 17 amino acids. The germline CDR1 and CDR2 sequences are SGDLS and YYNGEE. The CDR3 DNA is TGTGCCAGCAGCCCGTTCCCCTTGACAGGGACCACCGGGGAGCTGTTTTTT. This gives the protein CASSPFPLTGTTGELFF.

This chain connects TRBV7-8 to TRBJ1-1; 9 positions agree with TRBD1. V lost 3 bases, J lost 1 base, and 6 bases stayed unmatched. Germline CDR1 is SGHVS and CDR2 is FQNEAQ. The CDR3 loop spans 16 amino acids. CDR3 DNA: TGTGCCAGCAGCTTCTGGGACAGGGTTGGGAACACTGAAGCTTTCTTT. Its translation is CASSFWDRVGNTEAFF.

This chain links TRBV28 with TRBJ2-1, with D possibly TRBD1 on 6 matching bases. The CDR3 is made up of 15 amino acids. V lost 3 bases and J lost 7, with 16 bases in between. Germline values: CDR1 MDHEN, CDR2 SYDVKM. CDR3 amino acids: CASSLGRLRGNEQFF. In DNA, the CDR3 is TGTGCCAGCAGTTTGGGCAGGTTGAGGGGGAATGAGCAGTTCTTC.

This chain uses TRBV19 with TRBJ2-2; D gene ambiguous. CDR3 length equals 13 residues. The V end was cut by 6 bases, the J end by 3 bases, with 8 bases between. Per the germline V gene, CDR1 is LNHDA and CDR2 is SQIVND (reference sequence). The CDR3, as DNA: TGTGCCAGTAGCATTCCCCACACCGGGGAGCTGTTTTTT. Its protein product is CASSIPHTGELFF. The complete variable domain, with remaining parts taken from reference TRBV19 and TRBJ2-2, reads DGGITQSPKYLFRKEGQNVTLSCEQNLNHDAMYWYRQDPGQGLRLIYYSQIVNDFQKGDIAEGYSVSREKKESFPLTVTSAQKNPTAFYLCASSIPHTGELFFGEGSRLTVL.

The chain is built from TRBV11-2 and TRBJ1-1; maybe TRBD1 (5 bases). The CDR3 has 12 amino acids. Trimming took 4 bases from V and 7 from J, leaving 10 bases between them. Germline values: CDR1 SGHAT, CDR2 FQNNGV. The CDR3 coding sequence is TGTGCCAGCAGCTCTCAGGGATATGAAGCTTTCTTT. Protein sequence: CASSSQGYEAFF.

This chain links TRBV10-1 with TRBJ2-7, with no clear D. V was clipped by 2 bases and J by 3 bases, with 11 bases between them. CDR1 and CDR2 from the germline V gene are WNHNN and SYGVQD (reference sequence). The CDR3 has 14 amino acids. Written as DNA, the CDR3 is TGCGCCAGCAGTGAGCCGAAACAGAACTACGAGCAGTACTTC. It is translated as CASSEPKQNYEQYF.

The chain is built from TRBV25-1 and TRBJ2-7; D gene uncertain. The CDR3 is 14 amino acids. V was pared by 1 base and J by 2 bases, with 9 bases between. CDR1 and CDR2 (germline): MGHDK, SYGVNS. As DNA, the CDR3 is TGTGCCAGCAGTGAATCTAGGTTTGCCTACGAGCAGTACTTC. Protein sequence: CASSESRFAYEQYF.

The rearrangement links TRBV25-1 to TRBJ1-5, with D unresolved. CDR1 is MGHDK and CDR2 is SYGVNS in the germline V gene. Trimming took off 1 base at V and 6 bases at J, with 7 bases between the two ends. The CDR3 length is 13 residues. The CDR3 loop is CASSELEGQPQHF. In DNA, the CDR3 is TGTGCCAGCAGTGAATTGGAAGGTCAGCCCCAGCATTTT.

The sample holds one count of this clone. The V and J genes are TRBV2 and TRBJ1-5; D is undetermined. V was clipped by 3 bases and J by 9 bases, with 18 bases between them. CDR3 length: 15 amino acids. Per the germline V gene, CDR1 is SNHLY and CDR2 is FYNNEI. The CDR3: CASSDNGGGMGPQHF. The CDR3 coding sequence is TGTGCCAGCAGTGATAATGGTGGCGGCATGGGGCCCCAGCATTTT.

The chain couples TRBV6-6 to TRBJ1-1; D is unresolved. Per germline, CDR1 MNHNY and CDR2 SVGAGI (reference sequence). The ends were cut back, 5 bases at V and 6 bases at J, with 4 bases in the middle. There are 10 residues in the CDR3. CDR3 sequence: CASSQSEAFF. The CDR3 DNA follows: TGTGCCAGCAGTCAATCTGAAGCTTTCTTT.

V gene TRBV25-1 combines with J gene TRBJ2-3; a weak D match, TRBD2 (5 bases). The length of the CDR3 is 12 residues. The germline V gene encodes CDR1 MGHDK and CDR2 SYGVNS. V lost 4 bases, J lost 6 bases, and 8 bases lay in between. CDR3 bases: TGTGCCAGCAGTGCCAGAGGGGATACGCAGTATTTT. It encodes CASSARGDTQYF.

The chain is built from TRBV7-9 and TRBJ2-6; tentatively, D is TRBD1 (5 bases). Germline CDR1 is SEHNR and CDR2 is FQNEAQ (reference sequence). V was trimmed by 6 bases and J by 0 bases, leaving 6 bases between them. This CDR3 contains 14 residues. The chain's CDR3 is CASRDTSGANVLTF. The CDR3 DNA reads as TGTGCCAGCAGGGACACCTCTGGGGCCAACGTCCTGACTTTC.

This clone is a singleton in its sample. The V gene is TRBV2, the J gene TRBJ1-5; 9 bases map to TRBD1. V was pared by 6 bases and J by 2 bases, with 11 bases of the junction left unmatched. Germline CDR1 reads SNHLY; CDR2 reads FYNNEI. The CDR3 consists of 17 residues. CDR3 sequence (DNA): TGTGCCAGCAGCGAGGGACAGGGCGTGTGGGGCAATCAGCCCCAGCATTTT. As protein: CASSEGQGVWGNQPQHF. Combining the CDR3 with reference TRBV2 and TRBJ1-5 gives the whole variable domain EPEVTQTPSHQVTQMGQEVILRCVPISNHLYFYWYRQILGQKVEFLVSFYNNEISEKSEIFDDQFSVERPDGSNFTLKIRSTKLEDSAMYFCASSEGQGVWGNQPQHFGDGTRLSIL.

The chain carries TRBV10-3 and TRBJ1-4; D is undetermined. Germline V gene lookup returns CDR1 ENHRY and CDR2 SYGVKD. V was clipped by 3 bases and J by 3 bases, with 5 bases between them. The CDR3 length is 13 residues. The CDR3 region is CAISDAANEKLFF. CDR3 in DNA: TGTGCCATCAGTGACGCCGCTAATGAAAAACTGTTTTTT.

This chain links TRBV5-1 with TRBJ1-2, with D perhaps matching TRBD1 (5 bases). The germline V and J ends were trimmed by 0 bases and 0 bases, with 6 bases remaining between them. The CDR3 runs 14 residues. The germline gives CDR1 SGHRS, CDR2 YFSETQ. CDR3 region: CASSLGQPNYGYTF. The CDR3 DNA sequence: TGCGCCAGCAGCTTGGGACAGCCTAACTATGGCTACACCTTC.

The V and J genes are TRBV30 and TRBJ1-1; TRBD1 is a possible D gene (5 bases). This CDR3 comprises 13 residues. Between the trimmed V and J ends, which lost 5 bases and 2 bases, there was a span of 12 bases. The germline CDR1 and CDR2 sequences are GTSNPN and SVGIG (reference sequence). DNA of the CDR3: TGTGCCTGGGGGGCTGGGGTTAACACTGAAGCTTTCTTT. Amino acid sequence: CAWGAGVNTEAFF.

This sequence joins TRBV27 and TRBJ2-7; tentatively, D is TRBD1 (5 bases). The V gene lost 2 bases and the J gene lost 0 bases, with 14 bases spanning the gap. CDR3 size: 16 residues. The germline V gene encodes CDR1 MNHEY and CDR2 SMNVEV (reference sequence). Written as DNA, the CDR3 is TGTGCCAGCAGTTTAGCGAGCCAGGGCCTCTCCTACGAGCAGTACTTC. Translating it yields CASSLASQGLSYEQYF.

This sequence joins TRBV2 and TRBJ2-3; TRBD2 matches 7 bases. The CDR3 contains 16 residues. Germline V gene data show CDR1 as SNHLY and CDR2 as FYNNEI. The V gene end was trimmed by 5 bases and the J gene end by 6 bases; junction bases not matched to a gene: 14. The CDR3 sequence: CASSTNREASADTQYF. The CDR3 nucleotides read TGTGCCAGCAGTACAAACCGGGAGGCCTCGGCGGATACGCAGTATTTT.

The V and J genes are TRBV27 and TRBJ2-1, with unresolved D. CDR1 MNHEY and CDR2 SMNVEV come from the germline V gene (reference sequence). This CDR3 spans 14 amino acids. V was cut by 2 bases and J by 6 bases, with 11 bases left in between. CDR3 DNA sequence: TGTGCCAGCAGTTTAATGGGCTTGGGCAATGAGCAGTTCTTC. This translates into CASSLMGLGNEQFF.